These 28 T cell receptor beta chains share one sample of origin, sequenced in a study of radiotherapy plus CTLA-4 blockade in lung cancer. Only in-frame clones appear in the TCRdb table, and some are missing; sequencing was by immunoSEQ multiplex PCR. Counted here are tens of thousands of clones, around 80% occurring once; the ten biggest clones make up 10%. The specimen was peripheral blood, collected from a patient treated with radiotherapy plus ipilimumab. The receptors stem from a human donor with non-small cell lung cancer who had a complete response to radiotherapy plus ipilimumab.

This sequence joins TRBV18 and TRBJ1-1; D unclear. The CDR3 has 16 residues. The V and J ends lost 3 bases and 1 base respectively, with 15 bases between them. Per germline, CDR1 KGHSH and CDR2 LQKENI. The DNA of the CDR3 is TGTGCCAGCTCACCCATATATGGCCCCACGAACACTGAAGCTTTCTTT. It translates to CASSPIYGPTNTEAFF.

The V and J genes are TRBV7-2 and TRBJ1-1; no firm D call. V lost 2 bases, J lost 2 bases, and 6 bases lay in between. The CDR3 has 13 amino acids. Germline V lookup: CDR1 SGHTA, CDR2 FQGNSA. CDR3 DNA: TGTGCCAGCAGCTTATATGGAAACACTGAAGCTTTCTTT. Its translation: CASSLYGNTEAFF.

This clone was seen a handful of times. This chain links TRBV19 with TRBJ1-1; D is uncertain. Trimming pared 7 bases from V and 1 base from J, leaving 4 bases between. Germline assignment: CDR1 LNHDA and CDR2 SQIVND (reference sequence). This CDR3 is 11 amino acids long. The CDR3 sequence: CASTKNTEAFF. CDR3 nucleotides: TGTGCCAGTACGAAGAACACTGAAGCTTTCTTT.

This chain joins TRBV2 and TRBJ1-2; D remains ambiguous. CDR1 SNHLY and CDR2 FYNNEI come from the germline V gene. This CDR3 is built from 13 residues. Trimming stripped 1 base from V and 3 bases from J, with 6 bases between. Written as DNA, the CDR3 is TGTGCCAGCAGTGAAGGGACGGACTATGGCTACACCTTC. Its protein product is CASSEGTDYGYTF.

The chain combines TRBV30 with TRBJ2-3; unclear D gene. Trimming removed 0 bases from V and 7 bases from J, with 11 bases in between. CDR1 and CDR2 from the germline V gene are GTSNPN and SVGIG (reference sequence). CDR3 length equals 13 residues. CDR3 residues: CAWSVKDANTQYF. The DNA for the CDR3 is TGTGCCTGGAGTGTAAAGGACGCGAATACGCAGTATTTT.

The V and J genes are TRBV7-2 and TRBJ2-7, with D unresolved. The CDR3 extends over 13 amino acids. Trimming cost V 5 bases and J 0 bases, with 8 bases left between them. Germline values: CDR1 SGHTA, CDR2 FQGNSA. CDR3 DNA: TGTGCCAGCAGCCCCGGGCCCTCCTACGAGCAGTACGTC. The encoded protein is CASSPGPSYEQYV.

The chain couples TRBV7-2 to TRBJ2-3; 8 bases map to TRBD2. This CDR3 contains 15 residues. Germline V gene lookup returns CDR1 SGHTA and CDR2 FQGNSA. Trimming cost V 2 bases and J 5 bases; bases outside gene matches: 6. This chain's CDR3 is CASSLRLAGGDTQYF. CDR3 DNA: TGTGCCAGCAGCTTACGCCTAGCGGGCGGAGATACGCAGTATTTT.

The chain recombines TRBV10-2 with TRBJ2-2; tentative D call: TRBD2 (6 bases). Germline V gene sequence: CDR1 WSHSY, CDR2 SAAADI. The CDR3 has 15 residues. Between the trimmed V and J ends, which lost 7 bases and 4 bases, there was a span of 16 bases. CDR3 protein: CASTEASVGTGELFF. In nucleotides, the CDR3 is TGCGCCAGCACCGAAGCTAGCGTAGGCACCGGGGAGCTGTTTTTT.

The V call is TRBV10-3, the J call TRBJ1-1; D might be TRBD1 (5 bases). The CDR3 covers 12 residues. V was pared by 3 bases and J by 6 bases, with 8 bases between. The germline V gene has CDR1 ENHRY and CDR2 SYGVKD. For the CDR3, the DNA is TGTGCCATCAGTGAAGGGGCAGCTGAAGCTTTCTTT. This sequence encodes CAISEGAAEAFF.

The chain combines TRBV12-5 with TRBJ2-1, with 11 bases identical to TRBD2. Germline CDR1 is LGHNT and CDR2 is FRNRAP. Unmatched junction bases numbered 1, after V lost 3 bases and J lost 6 bases. There are 14 residues in the CDR3. This CDR3 reads CASGLGLAGNEQFF. In nucleotides, the CDR3 is TGTGCTAGTGGTTTAGGACTAGCGGGCAATGAGCAGTTCTTC.

The table lists this clone with a few counts. This rearrangement joins TRBV7-2 to TRBJ1-1; the D is unclear. The V end was cut by 4 bases, the J end by 0 bases, with 12 bases between. This CDR3 contains 15 residues. Germline CDR1 reads SGHTA; CDR2 reads FQGNSA. CDR3 nucleotides: TGTGCCAGCAGCTCCCCCTCAGGCCTGAACACTGAAGCTTTCTTT. As protein: CASSSPSGLNTEAFF.

The genes are TRBV27 and TRBJ2-7; tentative D call: TRBD1 (6 bases). Deletions cut 2 bases from V and 4 bases from J, with 6 bases between. The CDR3 has 12 amino acids. CDR1 and CDR2 from the germline V gene are MNHEY and SMNVEV (reference sequence). CDR3 loop: CASSLTGYEQYF. DNA for the CDR3: TGTGCCAGCAGTTTAACAGGGTACGAGCAGTACTTC.

The chain links TRBV29-1 to TRBJ2-7, with D unresolved. CDR1 and CDR2 from the germline V gene are SQVTM and ANQGSEA. This CDR3 comprises 11 residues. V was trimmed by 7 bases and J by 2 bases, leaving 9 bases between them. The CDR3 sequence: CSAADPYEQYV. The DNA of the CDR3 is TGCAGCGCGGCCGACCCCTACGAGCAGTACGTC.

The V gene is TRBV11-3, the J gene TRBJ1-2; D might be TRBD1 (6 bases). Deletions cut 2 bases from V and 7 bases from J, with 14 bases between. Germline lookup yields CDR1 SGHNT and CDR2 YENEEA. The CDR3 is 14 amino acids. The chain's CDR3 is CASSLRGLEGGYTF. CDR3 coding DNA: TGTGCCAGCAGCTTAAGGGGGTTGGAGGGTGGCTACACCTTC.

The rearrangement uses TRBV19 and TRBJ1-6, with D uncertain. This CDR3 comprises 15 residues. Germline-derived CDR1 and CDR2 are LNHDA and SQIVND (reference sequence). V was trimmed by 8 bases and J by 12 bases, leaving 23 bases between them. Written as DNA, the CDR3 is TGTGCCAGTTCCCTCTCCCTGAACAGAGAAGTACCCCTCCACTTT. Its translation is CASSLSLNREVPLHF.

This clone was counted a single time. As DNA, the CDR3 is TGTGCCAGCGGCACACTCTATGGCTACACCTTC. Protein: CASGTLYGYTF. This sequence joins TRBV9 and TRBJ1-2; D not certain. Germline V lookup: CDR1 SGDLS, CDR2 YYNGEE. Trimming cost V 7 bases and J 4 bases, with 8 bases left between them. The CDR3 is 11 amino acids.

The rearrangement joins TRBV6-1 to TRBJ2-7; TRBD1 aligns across 9 bases. Germline V gene lookup returns CDR1 MNHNS and CDR2 SASEGT. There are 12 residues in the CDR3. The V segment lost 5 bases and the J segment 6 bases; nucleotides outside the gene matches: 2. The CDR3 spells CASSRTGAEQYF. DNA of the CDR3: TGTGCCAGCAGTCGGACAGGGGCCGAGCAGTACTTC.

The chain uses TRBV6-1 and TRBJ1-6; D may be TRBD1 (5 bases). The CDR3 contains 17 residues. V was clipped by 0 bases and J by 6 bases, with 15 bases between them. Germline V CDR1 and CDR2: MNHNS, SASEGT. Here the CDR3 reads CASSEAYWGRPNSPLHF. The CDR3 DNA follows: TGTGCCAGCAGTGAAGCCTATTGGGGGAGGCCTAATTCACCCCTCCACTTT.

This chain joins TRBV9 and TRBJ2-4; D unclear. Germline CDR1 SGDLS, CDR2 YYNGEE. There are 14 residues in the CDR3. Trimming cost V 0 bases and J 8 bases, with 12 bases left between them. CDR3 nucleotide sequence: TGTGCCAGCAGCGTAGCGCAGGCGTGGGACATTCAGTACTTC. Translating it yields CASSVAQAWDIQYF. The full variable domain, rest sourced from reference TRBV9 and TRBJ2-4, is DSGVTQTPKHLITATGQRVTLRCSPRSGDLSVYWYQQSLDQGLQFLIQYYNGEERAKGNILERFSAQQFPDLHSELNLSSLELGDSALYFCASSVAQAWDIQYFGAGTRLSVL.

This clone was found a few times. The genes are TRBV10-1 and TRBJ2-7, with a weak D call TRBD1 (6 bases). Trimming left V 3 bases short and J 1 base short, with 13 bases between. Germline CDR1 reads WNHNN; CDR2 reads SYGVQD (reference sequence). This CDR3 has 15 amino acids. The CDR3 nucleotides are TGCGCCAGCAGTGAAGTCCCGGACAGTTCCTACGAGCAGTACTTC. Amino acids: CASSEVPDSSYEQYF.

Points on this clone: Other DNA sequences in the same sample also yield this CDR3. The chain has TRBV7-6 and TRBJ1-5, with TRBD1 matching over 10 bases. The V segment lost 0 bases and the J segment 4 bases; nucleotides outside the gene matches: 3. The length of the CDR3 is 16 residues. Germline V lookup: CDR1 SGHVS, CDR2 FNYEAQ. The CDR3 coding sequence is TGTGCCAGCAGCTTAGCAGCGGGACAGGGGAATCAGCCCCAGCATTTT. Amino acid sequence: CASSLAAGQGNQPQHF.

The chain uses TRBV5-1 and TRBJ1-1; D is possibly TRBD1 (5 bases). In germline, CDR1 is SGHRS, CDR2 YFSETQ. CDR3 length equals 13 residues. Trimming shortened V by 4 bases and J by 3 bases, and 10 bases separated the two germline ends. In nucleotides, the CDR3 is TGCGCCAGCAGCCCAACAGGTGACACTGAAGCTTTCTTT. Protein product: CASSPTGDTEAFF. Looking up the rest from reference TRBV5-1 and TRBJ1-1 gives the full variable domain: KAGVTQTPRYLIKTRGQQVTLSCSPISGHRSVSWYQQTPGQGLQFLFEYFSETQRNKGNFPGRFSGRQFSNSRSEMNVSTLELGDSALYLCASSPTGDTEAFFGQGTRLTVV.

This chain uses TRBV2 with TRBJ1-2; D not resolved. The V gene's germline CDR1 is SNHLY and CDR2 FYNNEI. There are 11 residues in the CDR3. V lost 6 bases to trimming and J lost 4 bases, with 6 bases between them. For the CDR3, the DNA is TGTGCCAGCAGGGAGAGCTATGGCTACACCTTC. This translates into CASRESYGYTF.

The gene calls are TRBV6-1 and TRBJ2-7, with D perhaps TRBD2 (6 bases). The CDR3 sequence is 13 residues long. CDR1 is MNHNS and CDR2 is SASEGT in the germline V gene. The ends were cut back, 10 bases at V and 2 bases at J, with 15 bases in the middle. The CDR3 loop is CANTGGATYEQYV. DNA for the CDR3: TGTGCCAACACGGGCGGGGCAACCTACGAGCAGTACGTC.

The J gene is TRBJ2-3, the V gene TRBV7-2; maybe TRBD2 (7 bases). V lost 5 bases to trimming and J lost 9 bases, with 18 bases between them. The CDR3 is 14 residues long. In germline, CDR1 is SGHTA, CDR2 FQGNSA. The CDR3 sequence: CASSPTLGGGTQYF. Here the CDR3 DNA reads TGTGCCAGCAGCCCAACGCTAGGGGGGGGCACGCAGTATTTT.

This sequence joins TRBV4-3 and TRBJ2-5; unclear D gene. CDR3 length: 15 residues. Trimming removed 0 bases at V and 0 bases at J, with 8 bases between. Germline V lookup: CDR1 LGHNA, CDR2 YSLEER. The CDR3 spells CASSQELGYQETQYF. The DNA for the CDR3 is TGCGCCAGCAGCCAAGAACTGGGGTACCAAGAGACCCAGTACTTC.

The chain joins TRBV6-5 to TRBJ1-3, with TRBD1 as a possible D gene (6 bases). Trimming took 2 bases from V and 2 from J, leaving 13 bases between them. This CDR3 has 16 residues. Germline loops: CDR1 MNHEY, CDR2 SVGAGI. The CDR3, as DNA: TGTGCCAGCAGTTACGCGATGACAGGAGCTGGAAACACCATATATTTT. This gives the protein CASSYAMTGAGNTIYF.

The chain recombines TRBV5-1 with TRBJ1-4, with TRBD1 matching 7 bases. Looked up from germline, CDR1 is SGHRS and CDR2 is YFSETQ. The ends lost 4 bases at V and 0 bases at J; junction bases unmatched: 6. The CDR3 consists of 16 residues. CDR3 coding DNA: TGCGCCAGCAGCCGGACGGGACAGCCAACTAATGAAAAACTGTTTTTT. It codes for CASSRTGQPTNEKLFF.